The T cell receptor beta chain described here comes from a study of shared clonotypes between healthy human individuals. Naive CD8 populations comprised CD45RO-negative cells positively selected for CCR7, excluding terminally differentiated effector memory CD45RA+ cells. The donors, healthy adults who were HIV-negative, had experienced no recent acute infections or vaccinations. Per the germline V gene, CDR1 is SGHAT and CDR2 is FQNNGV. This CDR3 region has 14 residues. Trimming shortened V by 5 bases and J by 0 bases, and 8 bases separated the two germline ends. This was a deep-level run. Some 27,000 T cell genomes, or roughly 200 ng DNA, went into the sorted-subset replicate PCRs. Original processing notes: ImmunoSEQ only sent back junction sequences with no quality scores, so filtering was done differently. The assay was immunoSEQ multiplex PCR, and TCRdb's table has in-frame clones only and misses some. That table supplies the V and J calls and clone size; D and trimming were determined from the DNA. The sample contains over 2 million clones, about 95% of which appear only once.

This rearrangement joins TRBV11-2 to TRBJ1-5, with D uncertain. This receptor was obtained from a man aged 18 to 30 in good health. Sequencing was carried out using naive CD8+ T cells sorted from blood. The CDR3 sequence: CASSIGYSNQPQHF. CDR3 coding DNA: TGTGCCAGCAGCATAGGGTATAGCAATCAGCCCCAGCATTTT.